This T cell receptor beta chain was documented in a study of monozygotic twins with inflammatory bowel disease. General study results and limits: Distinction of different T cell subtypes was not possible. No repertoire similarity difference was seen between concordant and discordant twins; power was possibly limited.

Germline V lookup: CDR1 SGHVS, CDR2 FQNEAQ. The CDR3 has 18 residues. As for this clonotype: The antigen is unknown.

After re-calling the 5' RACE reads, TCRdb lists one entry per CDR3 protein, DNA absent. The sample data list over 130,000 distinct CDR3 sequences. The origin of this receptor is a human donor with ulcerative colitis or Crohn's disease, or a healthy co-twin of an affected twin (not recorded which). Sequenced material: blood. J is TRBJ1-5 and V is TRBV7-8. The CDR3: CASSLYAAVANSNQPQHF.